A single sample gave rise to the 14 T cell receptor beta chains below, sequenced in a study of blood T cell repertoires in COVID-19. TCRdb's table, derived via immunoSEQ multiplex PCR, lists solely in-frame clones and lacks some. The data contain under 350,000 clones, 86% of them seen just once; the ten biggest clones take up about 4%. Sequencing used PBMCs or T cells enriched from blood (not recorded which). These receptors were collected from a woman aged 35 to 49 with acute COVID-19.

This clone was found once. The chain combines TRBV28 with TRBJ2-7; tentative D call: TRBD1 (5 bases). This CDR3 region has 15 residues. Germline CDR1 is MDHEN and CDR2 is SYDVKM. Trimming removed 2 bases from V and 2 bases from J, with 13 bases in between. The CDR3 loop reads CASSLPAGLTYEQYF. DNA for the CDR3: TGTGCCAGCAGTTTACCGGCAGGGCTAACCTACGAGCAGTACTTC.

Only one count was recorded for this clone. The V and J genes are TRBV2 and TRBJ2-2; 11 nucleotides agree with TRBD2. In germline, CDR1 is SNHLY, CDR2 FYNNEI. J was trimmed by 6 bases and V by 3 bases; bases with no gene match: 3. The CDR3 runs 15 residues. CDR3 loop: CASSERTSGSGELFF. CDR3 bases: TGTGCCAGCAGTGAGAGGACTAGCGGGTCCGGGGAGCTGTTTTTT.

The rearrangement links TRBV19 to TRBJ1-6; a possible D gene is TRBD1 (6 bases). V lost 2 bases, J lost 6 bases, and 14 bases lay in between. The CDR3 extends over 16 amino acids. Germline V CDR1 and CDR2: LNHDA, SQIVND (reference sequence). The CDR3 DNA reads TGTGCCAGTAGTATACGGGGCCAGGGGATTAATTCACCCCTCCACTTT. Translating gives CASSIRGQGINSPLHF. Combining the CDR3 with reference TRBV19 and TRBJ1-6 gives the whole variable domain DGGITQSPKYLFRKEGQNVTLSCEQNLNHDAMYWYRQDPGQGLRLIYYSQIVNDFQKGDIAEGYSVSREKKESFPLTVTSAQKNPTAFYLCASSIRGQGINSPLHFGNGTRLTVT.

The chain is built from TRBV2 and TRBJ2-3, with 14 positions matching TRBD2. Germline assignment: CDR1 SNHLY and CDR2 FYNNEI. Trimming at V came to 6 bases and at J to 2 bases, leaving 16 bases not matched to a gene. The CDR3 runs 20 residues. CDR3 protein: CASSGLGLAGGSLVTDTQYF. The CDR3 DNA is TGTGCCAGCAGCGGCCTCGGACTAGCGGGAGGTTCACTAGTCACAGATACGCAGTATTTT.

The CDR3 region is CASSPRTSVLEQYF. CDR3 sequence (DNA): TGTGCCAGCAGCCCTCGGACTAGCGTCTTAGAGCAGTACTTC. The chain uses TRBV7-9 and TRBJ2-7, with 9 bases aligning to TRBD2. Trimming took 5 bases from V and 7 from J; bases not matched to a gene: 9. Germline lookup yields CDR1 SEHNR and CDR2 FQNEAQ (reference sequence). The CDR3 extends over 14 amino acids.

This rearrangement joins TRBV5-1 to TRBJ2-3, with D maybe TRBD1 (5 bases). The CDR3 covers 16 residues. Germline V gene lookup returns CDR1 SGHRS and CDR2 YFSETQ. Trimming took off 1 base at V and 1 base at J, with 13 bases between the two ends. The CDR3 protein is CASSLQGGYGTDTQYF. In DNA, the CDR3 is TGCGCCAGCAGCTTGCAGGGCGGATATGGCACAGATACGCAGTATTTT.

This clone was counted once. The CDR3 nucleotides are TGTGCCAGCAGTCAATATGGGGACAGGGGGCATTATGGCTACACCTTC. Translated, it gives CASSQYGDRGHYGYTF. The chain uses TRBV27 and TRBJ1-2, with TRBD1 matching over 12 bases. Germline V gene data show CDR1 as MNHEY and CDR2 as SMNVEV (reference sequence). The V segment lost 5 bases and the J segment 5 bases; nucleotides outside the gene matches: 9. The CDR3 is 16 residues long.

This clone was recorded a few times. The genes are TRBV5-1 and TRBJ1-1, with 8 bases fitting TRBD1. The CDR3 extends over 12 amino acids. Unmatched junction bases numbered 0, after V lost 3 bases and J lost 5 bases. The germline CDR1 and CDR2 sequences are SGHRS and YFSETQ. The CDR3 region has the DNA TGCGCCAGCAGCTGGGACAGGACTGAAGCTTTCTTT. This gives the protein CASSWDRTEAFF.

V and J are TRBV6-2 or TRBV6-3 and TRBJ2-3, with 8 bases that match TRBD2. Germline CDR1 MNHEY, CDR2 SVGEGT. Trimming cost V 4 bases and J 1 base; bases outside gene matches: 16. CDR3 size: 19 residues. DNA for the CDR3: TGTGCCAGCAGTTCACGATTACAACCGCGGGGGGCTGGCACAGATACGCAGTATTTT. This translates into CASSSRLQPRGAGTDTQYF.

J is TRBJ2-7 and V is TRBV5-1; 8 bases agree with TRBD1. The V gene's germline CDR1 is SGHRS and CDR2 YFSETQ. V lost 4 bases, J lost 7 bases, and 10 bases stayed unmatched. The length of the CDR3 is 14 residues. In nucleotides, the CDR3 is TGCGCCAGCAGCCCGGGACAGGTCCCTGGAGAGCAGTACTTC. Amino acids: CASSPGQVPGEQYF. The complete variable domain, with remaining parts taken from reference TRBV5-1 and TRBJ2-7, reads KAGVTQTPRYLIKTRGQQVTLSCSPISGHRSVSWYQQTPGQGLQFLFEYFSETQRNKGNFPGRFSGRQFSNSRSEMNVSTLELGDSALYLCASSPGQVPGEQYFGPGTRLTVT.

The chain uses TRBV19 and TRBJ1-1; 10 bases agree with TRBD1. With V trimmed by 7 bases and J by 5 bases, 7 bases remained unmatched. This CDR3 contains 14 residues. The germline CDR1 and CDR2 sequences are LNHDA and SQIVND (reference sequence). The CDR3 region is CASIPTGGRTEAFF. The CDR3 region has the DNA TGTGCCAGTATTCCGACAGGGGGCAGGACTGAAGCTTTCTTT.

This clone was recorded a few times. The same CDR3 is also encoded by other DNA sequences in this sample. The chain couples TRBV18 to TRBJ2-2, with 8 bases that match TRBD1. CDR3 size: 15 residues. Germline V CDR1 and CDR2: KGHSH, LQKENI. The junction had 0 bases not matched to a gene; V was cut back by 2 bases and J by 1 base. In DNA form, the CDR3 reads TGTGCCAGCTCACCAGGGACAGGGAACACCGGGGAGCTGTTTTTT. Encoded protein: CASSPGTGNTGELFF.

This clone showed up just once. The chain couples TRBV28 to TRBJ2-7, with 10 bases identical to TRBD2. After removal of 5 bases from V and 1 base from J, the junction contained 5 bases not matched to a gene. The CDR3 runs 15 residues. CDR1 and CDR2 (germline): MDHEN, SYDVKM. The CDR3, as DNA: TGTGCCAGCAGTAAGAGCGGGAGGGCGTCCTACGAGCAGTACTTC. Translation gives CASSKSGRASYEQYF.

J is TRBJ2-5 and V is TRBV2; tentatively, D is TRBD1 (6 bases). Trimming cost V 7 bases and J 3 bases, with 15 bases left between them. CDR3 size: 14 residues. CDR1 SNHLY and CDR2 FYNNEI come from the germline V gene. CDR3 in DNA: TGTGCCAGCACGCAGGGGTCCCCCAAAGAGACCCAGTACTTC. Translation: CASTQGSPKETQYF. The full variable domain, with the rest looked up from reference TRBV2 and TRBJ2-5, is EPEVTQTPSHQVTQMGQEVILRCVPISNHLYFYWYRQILGQKVEFLVSFYNNEISEKSEIFDDQFSVERPDGSNFTLKIRSTKLEDSAMYFCASTQGSPKETQYFGPGTRLLVL.